This record looks at one TCR beta chain sequence and its context. Antigen unknown. This entry comes from a study of cytomegalovirus exposure and HLA in healthy donors. Whole-study results and caveats: Accurate prediction of most subjects' HLA-A and HLA-B alleles from TCR beta sequences was reported. A later analysis showed that HLA-associated TCR beta chains had undergone more clonal expansion than equally common others. When presence/absence was analysed, sequencing depth was taken to be roughly uniform across donors. In a later analysis, DRB1 alleles had the most associated TCRs; HLA-C alleles the fewest.

Both 60 Vbeta primers and 13 Jbeta primers went into the PCR. The table came from immunoSEQ multiplex PCR; TCRdb's copy has only in-frame clones and leaves some out. The data contain about 160,000 clones, around 80% of them seen just once; the ten biggest clones take up around 7.7%. The germline V gene encodes CDR1 MNHNS and CDR2 SASEGT. The CDR3 has 14 amino acids. The V and J ends lost 2 bases and 8 bases respectively, with 10 bases between them. The V call is TRBV6-1, the J call TRBJ1-6; unclear D gene. Sequenced sample: PBMCs. The clonotype was recovered from a woman in her 30s in good health and CMV-seropositive. As DNA, the CDR3 is TGTGCCAGCAGTGAAAAATTTGAGGATTCACCCCTCCACTTT. The encoded protein is CASSEKFEDSPLHF.